This entry lists 29 T cell receptor beta chains sequenced from one sample in a study of T cells in Graves' hyperthyroidism and ophthalmopathy. RNA transcripts served as the template for amplifying TCR beta CDR3 regions. Carried out on the TCR CDR3, a first-round RT-PCR used the HTBI primer set. TCRdb independently ran MiXCR on the multiplex PCR reads; one entry per CDR3 protein. Of about 290,000 distinct CDR3 sequences detected, around 17% appear once; the ten largest clones hold 33%. The specimen was blood. The receptors were sampled from a man aged 25 to 40 with Graves' hyperthyroidism.

The rearrangement links TRBV12-3 or TRBV12-4 to TRBJ1-5; a possible D gene is TRBD1 (6 bases). The CDR3 totals 14 residues. V was trimmed by 1 base and J by 4 bases, leaving 8 bases between them. The chain's CDR3 is CASSLVGANQPQHF. For the CDR3, the DNA is TGTGCCAGCAGTTTAGTGGGGGCTAATCAGCCCCAGCATTTT.

This clonotype occurred a few times. This rearrangement joins TRBV6-1 to TRBJ1-5; the D gene is possibly TRBD1 (5 bases). Looked up from germline, CDR1 is MNHNS and CDR2 is SASEGT. The CDR3 runs to 16 residues. Trimming pared 5 bases from V and 11 bases from J, leaving 25 bases between. CDR3 loop: CASSPGTSPWVVAQHF. The CDR3 region has the DNA TGTGCCAGCAGTCCCGGGACGTCCCCTTGGGTCGTGGCCCAGCATTTT.

This clonotype was counted ten times or more. The chain employs TRBV27 and TRBJ2-7, with 8 bases identical to TRBD1. J gave up 7 bases and V 3 bases, and 8 bases lay outside the gene matches. In germline, CDR1 is MNHEY, CDR2 SMNVEV (reference sequence). The CDR3 runs 14 residues. In DNA form, the CDR3 reads TGTGCCAGCAGTTTCGGACAGGGTGTCGGGGAGCAGTACTTC. Translated, it gives CASSFGQGVGEQYF.

In DNA, the CDR3 is TGTGCCAGCAGCCACTGGACAGGGGGCGCAACCGGGGAGCTGTTTTTT. Its translation: CASSHWTGGATGELFF. This sequence joins TRBV7-6 and TRBJ2-2, with 11 bases aligning to TRBD1. J lost 5 bases, V lost 5 bases, and 7 bases had no gene match. The length of the CDR3 is 16 residues. Per the germline V gene, CDR1 is SGHVS and CDR2 is FNYEAQ.

The chain combines TRBV30 with TRBJ1-5; 9 bases are a match to TRBD1. CDR1 is GTSNPN, CDR2 SVGIG, per germline (reference sequence). This CDR3 is 22 amino acids long. Trimming took 2 bases from V and 3 from J; bases not matched to a gene: 26. Here the CDR3 DNA reads TGTGCCTGGAGTCTAAGCCGACGCGTTGGGTTTACGGGACAGGGCTTCAATCAGCCCCAGCATTTT. This codes for CAWSLSRRVGFTGQGFNQPQHF.

This clonotype was picked up many times. The J gene is TRBJ2-7, the V gene TRBV3-1, with D tentatively TRBD1 or TRBD2 (5 bases each). Between the trimmed V and J ends, which lost 0 bases and 9 bases, there was a span of 15 bases. This CDR3 comprises 14 residues. Germline V CDR1 and CDR2: LGHDT, YNNKEL (reference sequence). The CDR3 is CASSQDRGRYRQYF. As DNA, the CDR3 is TGTGCCAGCAGCCAAGACCGGGGACGGTATAGGCAGTACTTC.

This clonotype was observed a handful of times. V is TRBV19 and J is TRBJ1-1; D ambiguous. The CDR3 has 14 amino acids. The ends were cut back, 1 base at V and 3 bases at J, with 9 bases in the middle. Germline V lookup: CDR1 LNHDA, CDR2 SQIVND (reference sequence). The CDR3 DNA follows: TGTGCCAGTAGTATAGGGCTACTGGACACTGAAGCTTTCTTT. Its translation is CASSIGLLDTEAFF.

This clonotype was found many times. J is TRBJ1-5 and V is TRBV30, with D perhaps matching TRBD1 (5 bases). The germline CDR1 and CDR2 sequences are GTSNPN and SVGIG (reference sequence). V shed 4 bases and J shed 5 bases, with 9 bases lying between them. This CDR3 contains 12 residues. The CDR3 nucleotides are TGTGCCTGGACACAAGGGGATCAGCCCCAGCATTTT. Amino acids: CAWTQGDQPQHF.

In nucleotides, the CDR3 is TGTGCCAGCAGCGTAGTAATGGCTTCCGGGGAGCTGTTTTTT. It codes for CASSVVMASGELFF. V and J are TRBV9 and TRBJ2-2, with no clear D. The germline CDR1 and CDR2 sequences are SGDLS and YYNGEE. CDR3 length: 14 residues. Trimming cost V 0 bases and J 6 bases, with 9 bases left between them.

This clonotype has a handful of counts. The CDR3 DNA reads as TGTGCCAGCAGCCACCTAGTGGGAGGCGCAGATACGCAGTATTTT. Its translation: CASSHLVGGADTQYF. The chain joins TRBV3-1 to TRBJ2-3, with a possible D match to TRBD2 (6 bases). Trimming pared 3 bases from V and 4 bases from J, leaving 14 bases between. This CDR3 has 15 amino acids. The germline V gene encodes CDR1 LGHDT and CDR2 YNNKEL (reference sequence).

This clonotype was found many times. The rearrangement uses TRBV13 and TRBJ2-1, with 12 nucleotides matching TRBD2. V lost 5 bases, J lost 12 bases, and 5 bases stayed unmatched. Germline V gene lookup returns CDR1 PRHDT and CDR2 FYEKMQ (reference sequence). This CDR3 region has 13 residues. The CDR3 loop is CASSPSGRGGQFF. CDR3 coding DNA: TGTGCCAGCAGCCCTAGCGGGAGGGGCGGGCAGTTCTTC.

This clonotype has ten or more counts. This chain's CDR3 is CSAAPTTNEQFF. For the CDR3, the DNA is TGCAGTGCTGCCCCCACTACCAATGAGCAGTTCTTC. The chain joins TRBV20-1 to TRBJ2-1; D is unclear. Deletions cut 5 bases from V and 6 bases from J, with 11 bases between. Germline V gene sequence: CDR1 DFQATT, CDR2 SNEGSKA (reference sequence). The CDR3 loop spans 12 amino acids.

This clonotype was picked up many times. The genes are TRBV20-1 and TRBJ2-5, with D maybe TRBD2 (5 bases). Germline V gene sequence: CDR1 DFQATT, CDR2 SNEGSKA (reference sequence). V dropped 0 bases and J dropped 0 bases, with 20 bases sitting between them. This CDR3 spans 18 amino acids. The CDR3 sequence is CSARDGPQLGRYQETQYF. The CDR3 DNA sequence: TGCAGTGCTAGAGACGGACCCCAACTAGGTCGATACCAAGAGACCCAGTACTTC.

CDR3 DNA sequence: TGTGCCAGCAGTGAAATAGCGGGAGTGGGCTACGAGCAGTACTTC. Encoded protein: CASSEIAGVGYEQYF. The V and J genes are TRBV25-1 and TRBJ2-7, with 9 bases lining up with TRBD2. V dropped 2 bases and J dropped 3; count of bases not matched to a gene: 5. CDR1 and CDR2 from the germline V gene are MGHDK and SYGVNS. This CDR3 is 15 amino acids long.

In regard to this clonotype: This clone may be a read error of a much larger clone one base away. The V and J genes are TRBV20-1 and TRBJ1-4, with D perhaps TRBD1 (5 bases). The germline V gene encodes CDR1 DFQATT and CDR2 SNEGSKA (reference sequence). Trimming shortened V by 0 bases and J by 12 bases, and 14 bases separated the two germline ends. The CDR3 has 13 amino acids. CDR3 nucleotide sequence: TGCAGTGCTAGAGATCGGCAGGGTGGAGAACTGTTTTTT. Translated, it gives CSARDRQGGELFF.

At least ten counts were recorded for this clonotype. The rearrangement joins TRBV5-1 to TRBJ2-1, with 9 bases aligning to TRBD2. The V gene's germline CDR1 is SGHRS and CDR2 YFSETQ. This CDR3 spans 15 amino acids. Trimming took 4 bases from V and 7 from J; bases not matched to a gene: 9. CDR3 nucleotide sequence: TGCGCCAGCAGCCTCATAGCGGGAGAAGCGAATGAGCAGTTCTTC. Its protein is CASSLIAGEANEQFF.

This clonotype was recorded many times. V usage is TRBV9 and J usage is TRBJ2-1, with 10 positions matching TRBD2. Germline-derived CDR1 and CDR2 are SGDLS and YYNGEE. This CDR3 is built from 14 residues. V shed 7 bases and J 11 bases; nucleotides not matched to a gene: 12. CDR3 sequence (DNA): TGTGCCAGCGACGATGGGCTAGCGGGAGTACAGCAGTTCTTC. Its protein is CASDDGLAGVQQFF. Full variable domain (rest looked up from reference TRBV9 and TRBJ2-1): DSGVTQTPKHLITATGQRVTLRCSPRSGDLSVYWYQQSLDQGLQFLIQYYNGEERAKGNILERFSAQQFPDLHSELNLSSLELGDSALYFCASDDGLAGVQQFFGPGTRLTVL.

This sequence joins TRBV11-3 and TRBJ1-2; a weak D match, TRBD1 (6 bases). The germline gives CDR1 SGHNT, CDR2 YENEEA. The CDR3 is 15 residues long. Trimming removed 2 bases at V and 4 bases at J, with 14 bases between. CDR3 residues: CASSLKVGTPYGYTF. CDR3 coding DNA: TGTGCCAGCAGCTTAAAGGTCGGGACACCCTATGGCTACACCTTC.

Many counts were recorded for this clonotype. The gene calls are TRBV30 and TRBJ1-1, with a weak D call TRBD1 (6 bases). This CDR3 has 12 residues. Trimming took off 4 bases at V and 9 bases at J, with 15 bases between the two ends. Germline CDR1 reads GTSNPN; CDR2 reads SVGIG (reference sequence). In DNA form, the CDR3 reads TGTGCCTGGACTCAAACCGACAGGCAAGCTTTCTTT. Protein: CAWTQTDRQAFF.

This rearrangement joins TRBV4-1 to TRBJ1-6; D is ambiguous. Trimming took off 4 bases at V and 7 bases at J, with 8 bases between the two ends. CDR3 size: 13 residues. Germline values: CDR1 MGHRA, CDR2 YSYEKL. Here the CDR3 reads CASSLPGNSPLHF. The DNA of the CDR3 is TGCGCCAGCAGCCTCCCGGGAAATTCACCCCTCCACTTT.

Of note for this clonotype: This clone may be a read error of a much larger clone one base away. The chain recombines TRBV7-2 with TRBJ2-7; 10 bases match TRBD2. The last part of the DNA fits TRBJ2-1 better; the J call may be wrong. The germline V gene has CDR1 SGHTA and CDR2 FQGNSA. The CDR3 is 15 residues long. This CDR3 reads CASSASGRASYEQFF. In nucleotides, the CDR3 is TGTGCCAGCAGCGCCAGCGGGAGGGCCTCGTACGAGCAGTTCTTC.

The chain joins TRBV27 to TRBJ2-1, with 7 nucleotides matching TRBD2. Per germline, CDR1 MNHEY and CDR2 SMNVEV (reference sequence). The CDR3 contains 17 residues. The trim removed 2 bases at V and 3 bases at J, leaving 10 bases unmatched. The CDR3 reads CASSLAPGTTLYNEQFF. The CDR3, as DNA: TGTGCCAGCAGTTTAGCCCCCGGGACTACCCTCTACAATGAGCAGTTCTTC.

CDR3 DNA sequence: TGTGCCAGCAGCTTGGAATTCGGAAATCACAATGAGCAGTTCTTC. Protein: CASSLEFGNHNEQFF. The chain carries TRBV5-6 and TRBJ2-1; D not resolved. The CDR3 contains 15 residues. Per germline, CDR1 SGHDT and CDR2 YYEEEE. V gave up 0 bases and J gave up 5 bases, with 12 bases separating them.

The gene calls are TRBV2 and TRBJ2-4; 9 bases fit TRBD2. This CDR3 has 17 residues. J was trimmed by 8 bases and V by 6 bases; bases with no gene match: 17. From germline, CDR1 is SNHLY and CDR2 FYNNEI. CDR3 amino acids: CASRSGQNSGSWDIQYF. CDR3 coding DNA: TGTGCCAGCAGGAGCGGGCAGAATAGCGGGAGTTGGGACATTCAGTACTTC.

This clonotype was observed many times. The rearrangement uses TRBV18 and TRBJ2-5; D may match TRBD1 or TRBD2 (5 bases each). The CDR3 sequence is 14 residues long. Germline CDR1 KGHSH, CDR2 LQKENI. Trimming left V 6 bases short and J 5 bases short, with 16 bases between. The CDR3 spells CASSNRDPGETQYF. CDR3 nucleotides: TGTGCCAGCTCGAACCGGGACCCCGGTGAGACCCAGTACTTC. The variable domain in full, with the rest retrieved from reference TRBV18 and TRBJ2-5, is NAGVMQNPRHLVRRRGQEARLRCSPMKGHSHVYWYRQLPEEGLKFMVYLQKENIIDESGMPKERFSAEFPKEGPSILRIQQVVRGDSAAYFCASSNRDPGETQYFGPGTRLLVL.

This clonotype was found a few times. The chain links TRBV2 to TRBJ2-4; D remains ambiguous. Germline V gene lookup returns CDR1 SNHLY and CDR2 FYNNEI. V lost 3 bases and J lost 0, with 6 bases in between. CDR3 size: 14 residues. The DNA of the CDR3 is TGTGCCAGCAGTGATCCCGGAGCCAAAAACATTCAGTACTTC. Its translation is CASSDPGAKNIQYF.

In its sample, this clonotype was seen many times. The chain recombines TRBV5-1 with TRBJ1-1, with D tentatively TRBD1 (5 bases). Trimming took off 5 bases at V and 0 bases at J, with 14 bases between the two ends. Germline V gives CDR1 SGHRS, CDR2 YFSETQ. The CDR3 length is 15 residues. The CDR3 sequence is CASSSGRKLNTEAFF. The CDR3, as DNA: TGCGCCAGCAGTTCGGGACGGAAACTGAACACTGAAGCTTTCTTT.

This clonotype has only a few counts. CDR3 protein: CASSLTAGRAGFF. The DNA for the CDR3 is TGTGCCAGCAGTTTGACGGCCGGGAGGGCGGGGTTCTTC. V and J are TRBV27 and TRBJ2-1, with 8 bases identical to TRBD2. The CDR3 is 13 amino acids. Germline V gene lookup returns CDR1 MNHEY and CDR2 SMNVEV (reference sequence). The V gene end was trimmed by 3 bases and the J gene end by 15 bases; junction bases not matched to a gene: 10.

This rearrangement joins TRBV7-2 to TRBJ2-1, with 11 nucleotides matching TRBD2. Looked up from germline, CDR1 is SGHTA and CDR2 is FQGNSA. This CDR3 comprises 15 residues. The V segment lost 5 bases and the J segment 8 bases; nucleotides outside the gene matches: 8. The CDR3 region is CASSQIAGGADEQFF. CDR3 sequence (DNA): TGTGCCAGCAGCCAAATAGCGGGAGGGGCGGATGAGCAGTTCTTC.